This entry lists 27 T cell receptor beta chains sequenced from one sample in a study of cytomegalovirus exposure and HLA in healthy donors (TCRdb year 2017). The library was produced with the immunoSEQ multiplex PCR assay. A mixture of 60 forward primers for TCR Vbeta segments and 13 reverse primers for TCR Jbeta segments was used in the multiplex PCR. Not all clones reach the TCRdb copy of this immuneACCESS table, which keeps in-frame sequences only. Checked studies attribute under half of the gap to unresolved V genes and leave the rest unexplained. Recorded for this sample are around 150,000 clones; about 82% of them occurred a single time. The top ten constitute 6.5% to 7.5% of the sample. The sequenced material came from PBMCs. These receptors originate from a woman aged 25-40 years in good health and CMV-seropositive.

V gene TRBV10-3 combines with J gene TRBJ1-4, with TRBD1 as a possible D gene (5 bases). CDR1 is ENHRY, CDR2 SYGVKD, per germline. The CDR3 contains 15 residues. Trimming removed 0 bases from V and 8 bases from J, with 13 bases in between. The CDR3: CAISESRQGREKLFF. CDR3 DNA: TGTGCCATCAGTGAGTCGAGGCAGGGAAGGGAAAAACTGTTTTTT.

The chain couples TRBV12-5 to TRBJ2-3; 8 nucleotides match TRBD1. Germline V gene data show CDR1 as LGHNT and CDR2 as FRNRAP. There are 17 residues in the CDR3. The J segment lost 1 base and the V segment lost 2 bases, leaving 8 bases of the junction unmatched. For the CDR3, the DNA is TGTGCTAGTGGTTTGAGAGTCAGGGGGCCTGGCACAGATACGCAGTATTTT. The encoded protein is CASGLRVRGPGTDTQYF.

This sequence joins TRBV30 and TRBJ1-1; the D gene is possibly TRBD1 (5 bases). Germline V gene lookup returns CDR1 GTSNPN and CDR2 SVGIG (reference sequence). The V end was cut by 4 bases, the J end by 3 bases, with 15 bases between. The CDR3 has 14 amino acids. As DNA, the CDR3 is TGTGCCTGGATTTCCTGGGGGGGGTACACTGAAGCTTTCTTT. Protein product: CAWISWGGYTEAFF.

V and J are TRBV19 and TRBJ1-2; 7 bases line up with TRBD1. The V and J ends lost 11 bases and 9 bases, in that order; junction bases with no gene match: 12. Germline-derived CDR1 and CDR2 are LNHDA and SQIVND (reference sequence). The CDR3 runs 12 residues. In DNA, the CDR3 is TGTGCCGTCAGGGGGAGAATGTTAAGCTACACCTTC. It codes for CAVRGRMLSYTF.

V and J are TRBV11-3 and TRBJ1-1, with D maybe TRBD1 (5 bases). Germline V gene lookup returns CDR1 SGHNT and CDR2 YENEEA. The V gene lost 5 bases and the J gene lost 5 bases, with 24 bases spanning the gap. The CDR3 runs 17 residues. CDR3 bases: TGTGCCAGCAGCCACATCTTCGGGGGACTGGGTGGGACTGAAGCTTTCTTT. It encodes CASSHIFGGLGGTEAFF.

The chain joins TRBV19 to TRBJ1-4, with D unresolved. Germline assignment: CDR1 LNHDA and CDR2 SQIVND (reference sequence). The CDR3 has 13 residues. The V end was cut by 1 base, the J end by 7 bases, with 7 bases between. Here the CDR3 reads CASSIVHGEKLFF. CDR3 bases: TGTGCCAGTAGTATAGTACATGGTGAAAAACTGTTTTTT.

The V call is TRBV4-2, the J call TRBJ1-2; D perhaps matches TRBD1 (5 bases). CDR3 length: 13 amino acids. The V and J ends lost 1 base and 3 bases respectively, with 6 bases between them. Germline-derived CDR1 and CDR2 are LGHNA and YNFKEQ. DNA for the CDR3: TGTGCCAGCAGCCAAGCCAGGGACTATGGCTACACCTTC. Protein sequence: CASSQARDYGYTF.

The chain employs TRBV19 and TRBJ1-5; 9 positions match TRBD1. CDR1 and CDR2 from the germline V gene are LNHDA and SQIVND (reference sequence). With 9 bases clipped from V and 4 bases from J, the junction kept 10 bases outside the gene matches. The CDR3 has 15 residues. The CDR3 bases are TGTGCCAGCGGACACCGGACAGGGGCTAATCAGCCCCAGCATTTT. Translated: CASGHRTGANQPQHF.

The V call is TRBV7-6, the J call TRBJ2-4; D may be TRBD1 (5 bases). CDR1 is SGHVS, CDR2 FNYEAQ, per germline. The CDR3 is 18 residues long. V lost 2 bases and J 0 bases, leaving 17 bases between the germline ends. The CDR3 bases are TGTGCCAGCAGCTTATTGCCGCAGGGCGAACTAGCCAAAAACATTCAGTACTTC. Protein sequence: CASSLLPQGELAKNIQYF.

This chain's CDR3 is CASSEREGAGNQPQHF. The DNA of the CDR3 is TGCGCCAGCAGTGAACGGGAGGGAGCGGGCAATCAGCCCCAGCATTTT. The chain recombines TRBV10-2 with TRBJ1-5; D is uncertain. Germline values: CDR1 WSHSY, CDR2 SAAADI. The V and J ends lost 3 bases and 2 bases respectively, with 14 bases between them. The CDR3 sequence is 16 residues long.

The chain couples TRBV5-1 to TRBJ1-2; the D gene is possibly TRBD1 (6 bases). Trimming left V 1 base short and J 8 bases short, with 12 bases between. CDR1 is SGHRS, CDR2 YFSETQ, per germline. The CDR3 covers 13 residues. The CDR3 sequence: CASSLWSGVGYTF. The CDR3 DNA follows: TGCGCCAGCAGCTTGTGGTCAGGGGTCGGCTACACCTTC.

J is TRBJ2-1 and V is TRBV6-6; D is uncertain. Germline-derived CDR1 and CDR2 are MNHNY and SVGAGI (reference sequence). The CDR3 extends over 10 amino acids. V dropped 6 bases and J dropped 7 bases, with 4 bases sitting between them. The CDR3 reads CASRENEQFF. For the CDR3, the DNA is TGTGCCAGCAGAGAGAATGAGCAGTTCTTC.

The chain is built from TRBV9 and TRBJ2-3; TRBD2 aligns across 9 bases. V shed 0 bases, J shed 2 bases, and the junction held 4 bases outside the gene matches. CDR1 and CDR2 (germline): SGDLS, YYNGEE. CDR3 size: 16 residues. For the CDR3, the DNA is TGTGCCAGCAGCGTAGCGCCTAGCGGGACCACAGATACGCAGTATTTT. Amino acid sequence: CASSVAPSGTTDTQYF.

The chain links TRBV5-1 to TRBJ2-1, with 8 bases fitting TRBD1. Germline CDR1 reads SGHRS; CDR2 reads YFSETQ. The V segment lost 4 bases and the J segment 5 bases; nucleotides outside the gene matches: 5. The CDR3 has 14 residues. The CDR3 reads CASSTGTGDNEQFF. In nucleotides, the CDR3 is TGCGCCAGCAGCACCGGGACAGGCGACAATGAGCAGTTCTTC.

This chain connects TRBV5-5 to TRBJ1-2; 7 bases are a match to TRBD1. Unmatched junction bases numbered 1, after V lost 1 base and J lost 1 base. In germline, CDR1 is SGHKS, CDR2 YYEKEE (reference sequence). This CDR3 has 14 residues. The CDR3 loop reads CASSLPGGNYGYTF. CDR3 sequence (DNA): TGTGCCAGCAGCTTGCCAGGGGGTAACTATGGCTACACCTTC. Full variable domain (rest looked up from reference TRBV5-5 and TRBJ1-2): DAGVTQSPTHLIKTRGQQVTLRCSPISGHKSVSWYQQVLGQGPQFIFQYYEKEERGRGNFPDRFSARQFPNYSSELNVNALLLGDSALYLCASSLPGGNYGYTFGSGTRLTVV.

The chain joins TRBV5-8 to TRBJ2-2; 9 nucleotides match TRBD1. The CDR3 spans 16 residues. Looked up from germline, CDR1 is SGHTS and CDR2 is YDEGEE. The V gene end was trimmed by 5 bases and the J gene end by 6 bases; junction bases not matched to a gene: 11. The CDR3: CASRRAGQGKAGELFF. CDR3 nucleotide sequence: TGTGCCAGCAGGCGGGCGGGACAGGGAAAGGCCGGGGAGCTGTTTTTT.

The genes are TRBV28 and TRBJ2-3; TRBD1 matches at 9 bases. The CDR3 extends over 17 amino acids. The ends lost 5 bases at V and 1 base at J; junction bases unmatched: 10. The germline V gene has CDR1 MDHEN and CDR2 SYDVKM. The CDR3 here is CASSKPRRTGGTDTQYF. CDR3 nucleotide sequence: TGTGCCAGCAGTAAACCCCGTAGGACAGGGGGCACAGATACGCAGTATTTT.

V usage is TRBV5-5 and J usage is TRBJ2-7; 7 positions match TRBD1. In germline, CDR1 is SGHKS, CDR2 YYEKEE (reference sequence). The CDR3 loop spans 14 amino acids. V lost 1 base to trimming and J lost 0 bases; unmatched junction nucleotides: 1. In nucleotides, the CDR3 is TGTGCCAGCAGCTTGACAGGGGCCTCCTACGAGCAGTACTTC. It is translated as CASSLTGASYEQYF.

Concerning this clone: Other DNA sequences within the sample encode an identical CDR3. The chain joins TRBV6-5 to TRBJ2-7; possibly TRBD2 for D (6 bases). From germline, CDR1 is MNHEY and CDR2 SVGAGI. The CDR3 spans 15 residues. Between the trimmed V and J ends, which lost 2 bases and 0 bases, there was a span of 11 bases. This CDR3 is CASSYRAGSSYEQYF. Written as DNA, the CDR3 is TGTGCCAGCAGTTACCGGGCGGGAAGCTCCTACGAGCAGTACTTC.

This chain joins TRBV25-1 and TRBJ2-3, with 7 positions matching TRBD2. This CDR3 comprises 14 residues. Germline V gene data show CDR1 as MGHDK and CDR2 as SYGVNS. With 6 bases clipped from V and 3 bases from J, the junction kept 6 bases outside the gene matches. As DNA, the CDR3 is TGTGCCAGCAGGCGGGAGCGTGGGACAGATACGCAGTATTTT. Protein sequence: CASRRERGTDTQYF.

This clone occurred a few times. The rearrangement joins TRBV4-2 to TRBJ2-1, with 9 bases matching TRBD2. Unmatched junction bases numbered 18, after V lost 2 bases and J lost 4 bases. Germline values: CDR1 LGHNA, CDR2 YNFKEQ. The CDR3 length is 20 residues. The CDR3, as DNA: TGTGCCAGCAGCCAACGAAGTCCTCAGGTGACTAGCGGTCGATACAATGAGCAGTTCTTC. Protein: CASSQRSPQVTSGRYNEQFF.

This clone was counted between two and nine times. The chain is built from TRBV4-3 and TRBJ2-3; D is perhaps TRBD1 (6 bases). Germline V gives CDR1 LGHNA, CDR2 YSLEER. The CDR3 is 17 amino acids. Trimming took 4 bases from V and 2 from J, leaving 19 bases between them. The CDR3 DNA is TGCGCCAGCAGCCCGAGGGGCAGGGGAAGACCCACAGATACGCAGTATTTT. Its protein product is CASSPRGRGRPTDTQYF.

This chain connects TRBV7-9 to TRBJ2-5, with 10 bases that match TRBD2. Unmatched junction bases numbered 8, after V lost 5 bases and J lost 5 bases. This CDR3 comprises 15 residues. Germline values: CDR1 SEHNR, CDR2 FQNEAQ (reference sequence). The CDR3 loop reads CASSPSGGAFETQYF. The CDR3, as DNA: TGTGCCAGCAGCCCGAGCGGGGGGGCCTTTGAGACCCAGTACTTC. The whole variable domain, remainder taken from reference TRBV7-9 and TRBJ2-5, is DTGVSQNPRHKITKRGQNVTFRCDPISEHNRLYWYRQTLGQGPEFLTYFQNEAQLEKSRLLSDRFSAERPKGSFSTLEIQRTEQGDSAMYLCASSPSGGAFETQYFGPGTRLLVL.

This chain links TRBV18 with TRBJ1-4, with D unclear. Trimming stripped 2 bases from V and 8 bases from J, with 18 bases between. The V gene's germline CDR1 is KGHSH and CDR2 LQKENI. The CDR3 is 16 residues long. Here the CDR3 reads CASSPEMAEVLEKLFF. CDR3 DNA sequence: TGTGCCAGCTCACCAGAAATGGCGGAGGTCTTGGAAAAACTGTTTTTT. The full variable domain, in which reference TRBV18 and TRBJ1-4 provide the parts outside the CDR3, is NAGVMQNPRHLVRRRGQEARLRCSPMKGHSHVYWYRQLPEEGLKFMVYLQKENIIDESGMPKERFSAEFPKEGPSILRIQQVVRGDSAAYFCASSPEMAEVLEKLFFGSGTQLSVL.

The table lists this clone with a count of one. Sequence at one end of the junction differs from germline and may be a read error. The rearrangement links TRBV5-4 to TRBJ1-5, with D uncertain. The CDR3 contains 12 residues. Germline assignment: CDR1 SGHNT and CDR2 YYREEE (reference sequence). The CDR3 sequence: CASSLGAGPLAF. CDR3 DNA sequence: TGTGCCAGCAGCTTGGGAGCGGGTCCGCTCGCTTTT.

The chain carries TRBV18 and TRBJ2-7, with TRBD2 as a possible D gene (5 bases). This CDR3 comprises 13 residues. The germline V gene has CDR1 KGHSH and CDR2 LQKENI. The V end was cut by 4 bases, the J end by 3 bases, with 10 bases between. CDR3 sequence (DNA): TGTGCCAGCTCACGTCCTAGCAACTACGAGCAGTACTTC. It yields the protein CASSRPSNYEQYF.

CDR3 coding DNA: TGTGCCAGCAGCTGGGACTTTATTACGGAGACCCAGTACTTC. Its protein product is CASSWDFITETQYF. V usage is TRBV5-4 and J usage is TRBJ2-5; TRBD2 might be the D (6 bases). Germline CDR1 SGHNT, CDR2 YYREEE (reference sequence). The length of the CDR3 is 14 residues. Trimming shortened V by 3 bases and J by 5 bases, and 14 bases separated the two germline ends.